A single sample is the source of the 3 T cell receptor beta chains below, sequenced in a study of CD8 T cells in ankylosing spondylitis. Study findings and constraints: A motif in TCR beta, a set of roughly eight highly homologous variants, appeared characteristic of ankylosing spondylitis blood.

Via MiXCR, TCRdb re-called the 5' RACE reads, giving one row per CDR3 protein. The repertoire consists of 400,000 to 450,000 distinct CDR3 sequences, with 17% occurring once and the leading ten covering approximately 0.93%. For these receptors, no antigen is known. The sample taken for sequencing was blood, either unsorted or a sorted T cell fraction (not recorded which). All receptors derive from a male donor with ankylosing spondylitis.

The V gene is TRBV28, the J gene TRBJ2-3; 14 bases line up with TRBD2. Losses at the gene ends were 5 bases for V and 6 bases for J; bases not matched to a gene: 13. The CDR3 runs 18 residues. Germline lookup yields CDR1 MDHEN and CDR2 SYDVKM. The CDR3, as DNA: TGTGCCAGCAGTACGAGCGCCGGGACTAGCGGGAGAAGGGATACGCAGTATTTT. It yields the protein CASSTSAGTSGRRDTQYF.

The chain uses TRBV24-1 and TRBJ2-7, with 8 bases matching TRBD1. Germline CDR1 KGHDR, CDR2 SFDVKD. Unmatched junction bases numbered 11, after V lost 5 bases and J lost 3 bases. The CDR3 is made up of 16 amino acids. CDR3 amino acids: CATSGRGLIIHYEQYF. In nucleotides, the CDR3 is TGTGCCACCAGTGGCAGGGGGCTCATTATCCACTACGAGCAGTACTTC.

The chain combines TRBV20-1 with TRBJ2-6; D might be TRBD2 (6 bases). The germline gives CDR1 DFQATT, CDR2 SNEGSKA (reference sequence). The CDR3 covers 12 residues. The CDR3 spells CRGGSGANVLTF. The CDR3 nucleotides are TGCAGGGGGGGTTCAGGGGCCAACGTCCTGACTTTC.